This T cell receptor beta chain emerged from a study of T-cell reconstitution after alpha-beta-depleted transplantation in children. Germline CDR1 is SEHNR and CDR2 is FQNEAQ (reference sequence). This CDR3 has 16 amino acids. Trimming removed 6 bases at V and 0 bases at J, with 17 bases between. A few counts support this clonotype. The TCRbeta library was prepared with unique molecular identifiers. TCRdb analysed the PCR reads with MiXCR anew, one entry per CDR3 protein. The table records some 390,000 distinct CDR3 sequences, 20% of them present only once. The V and J genes are TRBV7-9 and TRBJ1-1, with a weak D call TRBD1 (5 bases). This specimen was PBMCs from the stem cell graft donor, taken from the stem cell graft. The sequence was obtained from a human donor who donated a stem cell graft to a child with acute myeloid leukemia. This CDR3 reads CASSPPGRSLNTEAFF. The CDR3 DNA is TGTGCCAGCAGTCCTCCGGGACGAAGCTTGAACACTGAAGCTTTCTTT. Filled out from reference TRBV7-9 and TRBJ1-1, the complete variable domain reads DTGVSQNPRHKITKRGQNVTFRCDPISEHNRLYWYRQTLGQGPEFLTYFQNEAQLEKSRLLSDRFSAERPKGSFSTLEIQRTEQGDSAMYLCASSPPGRSLNTEAFFGQGTRLTVV.